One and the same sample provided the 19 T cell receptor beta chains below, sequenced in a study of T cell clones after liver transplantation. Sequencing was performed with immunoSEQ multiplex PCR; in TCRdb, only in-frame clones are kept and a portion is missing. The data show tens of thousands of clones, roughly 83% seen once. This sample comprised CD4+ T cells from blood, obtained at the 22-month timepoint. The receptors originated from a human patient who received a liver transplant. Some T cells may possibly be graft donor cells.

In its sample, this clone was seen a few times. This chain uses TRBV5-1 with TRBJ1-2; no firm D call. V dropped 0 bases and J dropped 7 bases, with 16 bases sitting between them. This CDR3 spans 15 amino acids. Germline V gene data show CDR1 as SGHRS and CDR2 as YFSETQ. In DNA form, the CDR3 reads TGCGCCAGCAGCTTGGATGGGCCGAGGGAGGGTGGCTACACCTTC. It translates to CASSLDGPREGGYTF.

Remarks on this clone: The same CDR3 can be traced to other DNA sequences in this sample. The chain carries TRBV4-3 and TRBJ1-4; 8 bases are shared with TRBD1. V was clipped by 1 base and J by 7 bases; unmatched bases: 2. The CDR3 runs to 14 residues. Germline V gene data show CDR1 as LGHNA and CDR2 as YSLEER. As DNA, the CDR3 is TGCGCCAGCAGCCAAGGGACAGGGTTTGAAAAACTGTTTTTT. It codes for CASSQGTGFEKLFF.

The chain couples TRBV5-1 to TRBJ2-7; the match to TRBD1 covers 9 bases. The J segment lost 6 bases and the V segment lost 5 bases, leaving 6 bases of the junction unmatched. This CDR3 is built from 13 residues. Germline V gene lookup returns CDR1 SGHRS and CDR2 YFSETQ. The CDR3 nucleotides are TGCGCCAGCAGTTGGGACAGGGCAGGCGAGCAGTACTTC. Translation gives CASSWDRAGEQYF.

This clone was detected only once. The chain's CDR3 is CASSLTGGNEKLFF. For the CDR3, the DNA is TGCGCCAGCAGCTTGACAGGGGGAAATGAAAAACTGTTTTTT. The genes are TRBV5-1 and TRBJ1-4, with 8 bases that match TRBD1. V lost 1 base and J lost 5; bases outside the gene matches: 1. Germline CDR1 is SGHRS and CDR2 is YFSETQ. The CDR3 covers 14 residues.

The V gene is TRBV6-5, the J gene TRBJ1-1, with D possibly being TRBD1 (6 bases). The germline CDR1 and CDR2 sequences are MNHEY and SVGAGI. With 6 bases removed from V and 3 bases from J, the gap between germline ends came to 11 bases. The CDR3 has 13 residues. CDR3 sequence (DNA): TGTGCCAGCAGCCAGGGGCCGGACACTGAAGCTTTCTTT. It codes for CASSQGPDTEAFF.

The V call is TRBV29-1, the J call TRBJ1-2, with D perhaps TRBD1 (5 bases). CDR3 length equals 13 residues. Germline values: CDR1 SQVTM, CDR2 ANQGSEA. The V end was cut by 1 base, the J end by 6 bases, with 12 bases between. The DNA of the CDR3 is TGCAGCGTTGAAGGGCTGTCGGGGGATGGCTACACCTTC. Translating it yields CSVEGLSGDGYTF.

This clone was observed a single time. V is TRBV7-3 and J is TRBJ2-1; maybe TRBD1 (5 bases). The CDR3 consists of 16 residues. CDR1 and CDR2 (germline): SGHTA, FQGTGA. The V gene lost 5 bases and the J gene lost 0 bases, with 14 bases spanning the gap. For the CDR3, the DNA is TGTGCCAGCAGCGCCCAAGCAGACAGCTCCTACAATGAGCAGTTCTTC. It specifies CASSAQADSSYNEQFF.

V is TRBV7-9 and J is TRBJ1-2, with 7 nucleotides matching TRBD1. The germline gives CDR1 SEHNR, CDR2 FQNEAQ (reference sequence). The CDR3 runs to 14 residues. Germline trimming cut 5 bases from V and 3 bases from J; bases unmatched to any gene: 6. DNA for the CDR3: TGTGCCAGCAGCCAGGGGCAGGGGGACTATGGCTACACCTTC. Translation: CASSQGQGDYGYTF.

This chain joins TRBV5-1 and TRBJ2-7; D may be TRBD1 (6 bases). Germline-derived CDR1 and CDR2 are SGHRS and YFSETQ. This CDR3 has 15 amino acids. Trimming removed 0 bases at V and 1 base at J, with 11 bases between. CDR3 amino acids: CASSLVQGSSYEQYF. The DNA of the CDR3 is TGCGCCAGCAGCTTGGTTCAGGGGTCGTCCTACGAGCAGTACTTC.

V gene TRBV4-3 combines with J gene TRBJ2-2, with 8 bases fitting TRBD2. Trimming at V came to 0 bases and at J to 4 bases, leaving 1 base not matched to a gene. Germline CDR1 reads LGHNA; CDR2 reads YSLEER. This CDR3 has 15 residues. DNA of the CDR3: TGCGCCAGCAGCCAAGAGGGGACTAGCACCGGGGAGCTGTTTTTT. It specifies CASSQEGTSTGELFF.

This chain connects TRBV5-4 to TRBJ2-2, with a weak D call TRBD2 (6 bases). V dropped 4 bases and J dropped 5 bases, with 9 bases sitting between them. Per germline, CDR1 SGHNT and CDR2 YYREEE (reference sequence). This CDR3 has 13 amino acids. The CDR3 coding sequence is TGTGCCAGCAGCGCGGGACTTACCGGGGAGCTGTTTTTT. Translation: CASSAGLTGELFF. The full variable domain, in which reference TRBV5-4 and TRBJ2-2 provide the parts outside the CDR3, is ETGVTQSPTHLIKTRGQQVTLRCSSQSGHNTVSWYQQALGQGPQFIFQYYREEENGRGNFPPRFSGLQFPNYSSELNVNALELDDSALYLCASSAGLTGELFFGEGSRLTVL.

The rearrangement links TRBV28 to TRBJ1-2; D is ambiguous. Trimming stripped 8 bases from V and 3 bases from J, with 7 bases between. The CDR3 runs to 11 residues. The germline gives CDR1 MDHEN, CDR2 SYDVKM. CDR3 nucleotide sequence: TGTGCCAGCGGGAGGGACTATGGCTACACCTTC. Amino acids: CASGRDYGYTF.

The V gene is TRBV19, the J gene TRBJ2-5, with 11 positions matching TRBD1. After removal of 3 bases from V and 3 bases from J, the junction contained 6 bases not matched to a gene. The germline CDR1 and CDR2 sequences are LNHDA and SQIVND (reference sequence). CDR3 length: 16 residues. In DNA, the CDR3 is TGTGCCAGTAGTATGCGGACAGGGGGCGCGGAAGAGACCCAGTACTTC. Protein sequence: CASSMRTGGAEETQYF. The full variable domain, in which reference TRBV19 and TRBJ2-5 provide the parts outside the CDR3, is DGGITQSPKYLFRKEGQNVTLSCEQNLNHDAMYWYRQDPGQGLRLIYYSQIVNDFQKGDIAEGYSVSREKKESFPLTVTSAQKNPTAFYLCASSMRTGGAEETQYFGPGTRLLVL.

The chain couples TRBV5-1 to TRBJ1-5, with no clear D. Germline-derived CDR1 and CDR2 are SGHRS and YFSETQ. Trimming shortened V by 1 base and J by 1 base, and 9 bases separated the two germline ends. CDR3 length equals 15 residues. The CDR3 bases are TGCGCCAGCAGCTTGAGCGGGGAGAGCAATCAGCCCCAGCATTTT. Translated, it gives CASSLSGESNQPQHF. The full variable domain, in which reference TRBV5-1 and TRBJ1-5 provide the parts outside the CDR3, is KAGVTQTPRYLIKTRGQQVTLSCSPISGHRSVSWYQQTPGQGLQFLFEYFSETQRNKGNFPGRFSGRQFSNSRSEMNVSTLELGDSALYLCASSLSGESNQPQHFGDGTRLSIL.

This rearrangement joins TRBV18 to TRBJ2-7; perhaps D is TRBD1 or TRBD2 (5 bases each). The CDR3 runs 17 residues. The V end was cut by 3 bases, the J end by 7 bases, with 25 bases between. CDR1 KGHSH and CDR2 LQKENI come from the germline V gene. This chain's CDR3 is CASSPRSPGTGSPEQYF. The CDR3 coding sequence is TGTGCCAGCTCACCGCGATCACCGGGAACAGGATCACCGGAGCAGTACTTC. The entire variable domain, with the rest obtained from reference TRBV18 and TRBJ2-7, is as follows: NAGVMQNPRHLVRRRGQEARLRCSPMKGHSHVYWYRQLPEEGLKFMVYLQKENIIDESGMPKERFSAEFPKEGPSILRIQQVVRGDSAAYFCASSPRSPGTGSPEQYFGPGTRLTVT.

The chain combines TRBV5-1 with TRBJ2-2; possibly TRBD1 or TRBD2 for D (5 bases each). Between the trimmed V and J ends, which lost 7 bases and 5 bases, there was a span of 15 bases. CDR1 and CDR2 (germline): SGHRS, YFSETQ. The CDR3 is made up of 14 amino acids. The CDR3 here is CASSTYEGTGELFF. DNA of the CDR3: TGCGCCAGCTCAACTTACGAGGGGACCGGGGAGCTGTTTTTT.

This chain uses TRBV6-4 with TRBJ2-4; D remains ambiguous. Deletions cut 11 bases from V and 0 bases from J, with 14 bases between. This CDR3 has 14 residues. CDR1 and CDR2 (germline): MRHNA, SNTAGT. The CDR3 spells CADINLVAKNIQYF. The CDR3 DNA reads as TGTGCCGACATAAATTTGGTAGCCAAAAACATTCAGTACTTC.

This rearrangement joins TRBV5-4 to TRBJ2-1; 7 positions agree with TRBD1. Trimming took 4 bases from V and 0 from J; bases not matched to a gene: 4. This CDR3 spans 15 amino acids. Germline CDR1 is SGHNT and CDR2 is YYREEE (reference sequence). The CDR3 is CASSKDRNSYNEQFF. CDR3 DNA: TGTGCCAGCAGCAAGGACAGGAACTCCTACAATGAGCAGTTCTTC.

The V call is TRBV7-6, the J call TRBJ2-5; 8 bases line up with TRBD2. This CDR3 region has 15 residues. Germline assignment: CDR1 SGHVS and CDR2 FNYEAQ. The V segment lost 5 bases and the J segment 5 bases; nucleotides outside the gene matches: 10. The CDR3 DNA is TGTGCCAGCAGCAATAGCGGGACCGAAGGGGAGACCCAGTACTTC. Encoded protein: CASSNSGTEGETQYF.